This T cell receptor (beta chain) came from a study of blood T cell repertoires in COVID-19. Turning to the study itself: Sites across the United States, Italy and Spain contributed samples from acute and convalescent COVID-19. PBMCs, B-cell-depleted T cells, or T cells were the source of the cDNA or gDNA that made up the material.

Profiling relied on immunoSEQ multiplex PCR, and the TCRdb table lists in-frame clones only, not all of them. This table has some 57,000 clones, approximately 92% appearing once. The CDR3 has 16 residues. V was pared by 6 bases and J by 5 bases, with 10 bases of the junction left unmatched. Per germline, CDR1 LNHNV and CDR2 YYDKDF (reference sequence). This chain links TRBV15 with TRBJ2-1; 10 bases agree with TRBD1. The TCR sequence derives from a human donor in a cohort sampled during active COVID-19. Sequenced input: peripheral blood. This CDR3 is CATSRGGQGIDNEQFF. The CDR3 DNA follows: TGTGCCACCAGTAGGGGGGGACAGGGGATAGACAATGAGCAGTTCTTC.